Below are 23 T cell receptor beta chains sequenced from a single sample in a study of prognosis after radiotherapy for stage I lung cancer. Two-round multiplex PCR, the amplification method, yielded TCR beta CDR3 from genomic DNA. Primers specific to each TRBV and TRBJ gene drove first-round PCR. One entry per CDR3 protein, called by TCRdb with MiXCR from the multiplex PCR reads. The table shows fewer than 15,000 distinct CDR3 sequences, with around 50% occurring only once. The specimen comprised PBMCs, sampled before or after stereotactic body radiation therapy (not recorded which). These receptors were taken from a donor at least 50 years old with non-small cell lung cancer.

This clonotype was counted at least ten times. Germline is not matched at one junction end, which may reflect a read error. The chain uses TRBV7-7 and TRBJ2-7; TRBD1 agrees at 10 bases. This CDR3 region has 14 residues. Germline values: CDR1 SSHAT, CDR2 FNYEAQ (reference sequence). The CDR3, as DNA: TGTGCTAGCAGCCCGGGACAGGGGAGCAGCGAGCAGTACTTC. It is translated as CASSPGQGSSEQYF.

Only a few counts were recorded for this clonotype. This rearrangement joins TRBV13 to TRBJ1-2, with D possibly being TRBD1 (5 bases). This CDR3 contains 15 residues. The germline V gene has CDR1 PRHDT and CDR2 FYEKMQ (reference sequence). Trimming took 5 bases from V and 8 from J, leaving 21 bases between them. The CDR3 bases are TGTGCCAGCAGCCAAGGCTTACAGGCCACTCTGGGCTACACCTTC. It translates to CASSQGLQATLGYTF.

Remarks on this clonotype: Germline and junction disagree at one end, which may indicate a read error. J is TRBJ1-2 and V is TRBV6-2 or TRBV6-3; 9 bases are shared with TRBD1. The CDR3 has 14 residues. CDR1 is MNHEY, CDR2 SVGEGT, per germline. DNA for the CDR3: TGTGCCTGCAGGCCTACGACAGGGGGGACTGTCTACACCTTC. Translating gives CACRPTTGGTVYTF.

With regard to this clonotype: A junction end diverges from the germline sequence, so it may reflect a read error. The V and J genes are TRBV28 and TRBJ1-5; D perhaps matches TRBD1 (5 bases). The germline V gene encodes CDR1 MDHEN and CDR2 SYDVKM. The CDR3 sequence is 11 residues long. Here the CDR3 DNA reads TGTGCCAGCAGTTCGGCCAGGGTCCAGAATTTT. Translation gives CASSSARVQNF.

V is TRBV2 and J is TRBJ2-2, with D perhaps TRBD2 (6 bases). The length of the CDR3 is 14 residues. The germline V and J ends were trimmed by 11 bases and 1 base, with 14 bases remaining between them. The germline V gene has CDR1 SNHLY and CDR2 FYNNEI. The CDR3, as DNA: TGTGCCGGGCGGGACGGCGGGAACACCGGGGAGCTGTTTTTT. Translated, it gives CAGRDGGNTGELFF.

As regards this clonotype: The junction and the germline gene differ at one end; a read error may be behind it. The chain joins TRBV28 to TRBJ2-3; D may be TRBD2 (6 bases). The length of the CDR3 is 12 residues. Germline lookup yields CDR1 MDHEN and CDR2 SYDVKM. CDR3 bases: TGTGCCAGCAGTTTGGAGGGTGGATACGCAGTATTT. Residues: CASSLEGGYAVF.

The chain recombines TRBV20-1 with TRBJ2-7; 14 bases match TRBD2. The CDR3 spans 15 residues. J gave up 7 bases and V 3 bases, and 8 bases lay outside the gene matches. Germline assignment: CDR1 DFQATT and CDR2 SNEGSKA (reference sequence). The CDR3 nucleotides are TGCAGTGCTAGTCCGGGACTAGCGGGAGTGGATGAGCAGTACTTC. It codes for CSASPGLAGVDEQYF.

By its share, this clonotype is medium-sized. The V gene is TRBV3-1, the J gene TRBJ2-2, with D unclear. The germline CDR1 and CDR2 sequences are LGHDT and YNNKEL (reference sequence). The CDR3 has 14 amino acids. Trimming removed 4 bases at V and 7 bases at J, with 13 bases between. The CDR3 DNA is TGTGCCAGCAGCCCTACGTCAGCGCTCGGGGAGCTGTTTTTT. It is translated as CASSPTSALGELFF.

This rearrangement joins TRBV28 to TRBJ2-7; D ambiguous. The CDR3 runs 14 residues. The V end was cut by 6 bases, the J end by 6 bases, with 18 bases between. Germline assignment: CDR1 MDHEN and CDR2 SYDVKM. The CDR3 bases are TGTGCCAGCAGCAGTCCCACGCCCCTAGGCGAGCAGTACTTC. Translating gives CASSSPTPLGEQYF.

In regard to this clonotype: A far larger clone is just one base off, so this is likely a read error. V usage is TRBV6-6 and J usage is TRBJ1-6; the D is unclear. Germline loops: CDR1 MNHNY, CDR2 SVGAGI (reference sequence). The CDR3 loop spans 17 amino acids. CDR3 DNA sequence: TGTGCCAGCAGTTACGATAGGCGGAGAGGAGGGAATTCACACCTCCACTTT. Translated, it gives CASSYDRRRGGNSHLHF.

This clonotype is labeled as medium-sized. The V and J genes are TRBV9 and TRBJ2-5; D unclear. V lost 0 bases and J lost 3, with 12 bases in between. Germline-derived CDR1 and CDR2 are SGDLS and YYNGEE. This CDR3 spans 15 amino acids. The CDR3 here is CASSVAPGGEETQYF. CDR3 sequence (DNA): TGTGCCAGCAGCGTAGCGCCCGGTGGGGAAGAGACCCAGTACTTC.

The rearrangement joins TRBV20-1 to TRBJ2-5, with 7 bases lining up with TRBD1. Germline CDR1 DFQATT, CDR2 SNEGSKA (reference sequence). V trimming: 6 bases; J trimming: 5 bases; junction bases outside the gene matches: 6. This CDR3 is 12 amino acids long. CDR3 in amino acids: CSATDREETQYF. CDR3 nucleotides: TGCAGTGCCACCGACAGGGAGGAGACCCAGTACTTC.

This clonotype ranks as medium-sized. This chain uses TRBV20-1 with TRBJ2-1, with TRBD2 identical over 8 bases. CDR3 length: 15 residues. J was trimmed by 7 bases and V by 6 bases; bases with no gene match: 14. Germline CDR1 and CDR2: DFQATT and SNEGSKA (reference sequence). The CDR3 sequence is CSAPRAGGRGNEQFF. CDR3 nucleotides: TGCAGTGCGCCGAGGGCGGGAGGCCGGGGGAATGAGCAGTTCTTC.

Many counts were recorded for this clonotype. The chain uses TRBV30 and TRBJ1-4; tentative D call: TRBD1 (6 bases). CDR1 is GTSNPN, CDR2 SVGIG, per germline (reference sequence). CDR3 length equals 14 residues. The V gene lost 4 bases and the J gene lost 7 bases, with 16 bases spanning the gap. The CDR3 protein is CAWNRGADREKLFF. CDR3 sequence (DNA): TGTGCCTGGAACCGGGGGGCAGACCGTGAAAAACTGTTTTTT.

Comment on this clonotype: A much larger clone lies one base from this, so it may be a read error. The chain employs TRBV6-1 and TRBJ2-4, with 8 bases that match TRBD2. Germline V CDR1 and CDR2: MNHNS, SASEGT. There are 13 residues in the CDR3. CDR3 in amino acids: CTSSRGGVNIQYF. The CDR3, as DNA: TGTACCAGCAGCCGGGGGGGGGTGAACATTCAGTACTTC.

This clonotype was recorded many times. The chain joins TRBV2 to TRBJ1-1; D remains ambiguous. The CDR3 covers 11 residues. Germline loops: CDR1 SNHLY, CDR2 FYNNEI. V lost 1 base and J lost 5, with 2 bases in between. CDR3 amino acids: CASSEVTEAFF. The CDR3 region has the DNA TGTGCCAGCAGTGAAGTTACTGAAGCTTTCTTT.

As concerns this clonotype: It is likely a read error: a sequence one base away is far more abundant. The rearrangement uses TRBV6-2 or TRBV6-3 and TRBJ1-1, with a tentative D call TRBD1 (5 bases). The CDR3 spans 14 residues. Germline assignment: CDR1 MNHEY and CDR2 SVGEGT. The CDR3 region is CASIYSLGGTEAFF. The CDR3 DNA sequence: TGTGCCAGCATTTACTCGTTGGGGGGAACTGAAGCTTTCTTT.

This clonotype is medium-sized by share. The V gene is TRBV20-1, the J gene TRBJ1-1, with D hard to call. The V end lost 0 bases, the J end lost 10 bases, and 18 bases lay between the germline ends. Germline CDR1 is DFQATT and CDR2 is SNEGSKA (reference sequence). This CDR3 contains 14 residues. The CDR3, as DNA: TGCAGTGCTAGAGATCGACGGGTTCATCGTGGAGCTTTCTTT. Translated: CSARDRRVHRGAFF.

As regards this clonotype: This likely traces to a read error, being one base from a far larger clone. This rearrangement joins TRBV20-1 to TRBJ2-7; D unclear. The V gene lost 0 bases and the J gene lost 10 bases, with 10 bases spanning the gap. The germline gives CDR1 DFQATT, CDR2 SNEGSKA (reference sequence). The CDR3 is 11 amino acids. The CDR3: CSARDIHTQYF. In nucleotides, the CDR3 is TGCAGTGCTAGAGATATACACACCCAGTACTTC.

This clonotype is labeled as medium-sized. The genes are TRBV12-5 and TRBJ2-1, with D uncertain. Germline loops: CDR1 LGHNT, CDR2 FRNRAP. This CDR3 has 13 residues. V was cut by 1 base and J by 8 bases, with 9 bases left in between. In DNA form, the CDR3 reads TGTGCTAGTGGTTTGGAACCGAGGTATGAGCAGTTCTTC. Translated: CASGLEPRYEQFF.

A note on this clonotype: Because the CDR3's place on the DNA is in doubt, the DNA is left out and the CDR3 is given as listed by TCRdb. The CDR3: CASSIYLCSVCLLAETTDTQYF. The chain uses TRBV5-1 and TRBJ2-3; the DNA was not compared with TRBD2, the D call given in the table. Per the germline V gene, CDR1 is SGHRS and CDR2 is YFSETQ. Ends included, the CDR3 has 22 residues.

This chain connects TRBV20-1 to TRBJ2-7; 10 nucleotides agree with TRBD2. V gave up 1 base and J gave up 0 bases; unmatched junction bases: 15. Germline loops: CDR1 DFQATT, CDR2 SNEGSKA (reference sequence). This CDR3 spans 19 amino acids. CDR3 sequence reads: CSARARLSGRVPSSYEQYF. DNA for the CDR3: TGCAGTGCTAGAGCTCGGTTGAGCGGGAGGGTACCAAGCTCCTACGAGCAGTACTTC.

Concerning this clonotype: A far larger clone is one base from this, pointing to a likely read error. This sequence joins TRBV6-8 and TRBJ2-7; D is undetermined. This CDR3 has 14 amino acids. Trimming removed 8 bases at V and 3 bases at J, with 17 bases between. The germline CDR1 and CDR2 sequences are MNHGY and SAAAGT. Here the CDR3 reads CASSDGPRIYEQYF. The CDR3 DNA follows: TGTGCCAGCTCCGATGGACCAAGGATCTACGAGCAGTACTTC.